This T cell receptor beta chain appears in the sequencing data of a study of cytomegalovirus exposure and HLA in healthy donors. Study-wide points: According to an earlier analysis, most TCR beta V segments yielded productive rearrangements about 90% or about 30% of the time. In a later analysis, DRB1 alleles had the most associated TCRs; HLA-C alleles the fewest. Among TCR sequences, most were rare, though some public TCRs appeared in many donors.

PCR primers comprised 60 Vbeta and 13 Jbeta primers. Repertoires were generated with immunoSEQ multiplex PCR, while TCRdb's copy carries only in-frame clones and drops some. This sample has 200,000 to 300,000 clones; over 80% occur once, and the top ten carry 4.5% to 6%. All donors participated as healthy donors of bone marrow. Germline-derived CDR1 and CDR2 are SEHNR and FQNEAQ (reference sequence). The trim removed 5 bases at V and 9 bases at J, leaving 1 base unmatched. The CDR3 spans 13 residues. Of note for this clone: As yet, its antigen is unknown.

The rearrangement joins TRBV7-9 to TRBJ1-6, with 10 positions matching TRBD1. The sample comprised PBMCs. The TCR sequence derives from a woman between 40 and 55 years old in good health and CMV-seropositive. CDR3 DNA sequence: TGTGCCAGCAGCCGGGACAGGGGTTCACCCCTCCACTTT. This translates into CASSRDRGSPLHF.